The text below deals with one T cell receptor beta chain. This entry belongs to a study of cytomegalovirus exposure and HLA in healthy donors. Using immunoSEQ multiplex PCR, the repertoire was profiled, and TCRdb retains in-frame clones only, with some absent. Of 150,000 to 180,000 clones listed, less than 90% are singletons. V was shortened by 1 base and J by 0 bases, with 10 bases between the two germline ends. CDR1 and CDR2 (germline): LNHDA, SQIVND (reference sequence). The CDR3 totals 16 residues. Sequenced material: PBMCs. The genes are TRBV19 and TRBJ1-5; a possible D gene is TRBD1 (6 bases). This receptor was taken from a man in his late teens or twenties in good health and CMV-seropositive. This chain's CDR3 is CASSIGTVISNQPQHF. The DNA for the CDR3 is TGTGCCAGTAGTATAGGGACAGTTATTAGCAATCAGCCCCAGCATTTT.